What follows describes a single T cell receptor beta chain. This specimen belongs to a study of CD8+CD57+ T cells in acquired aplastic anemia. For CDR3 and TCR beta VDJ profiling, genomic DNA was the template used. TCRdb called the reads again in MiXCR, with one record for every CDR3 protein. Of approximately 170,000 distinct CDR3 sequences listed, about half are singletons. Trimming removed 0 bases at V and 5 bases at J, with 11 bases between. Looked up from germline, CDR1 is LNHNV and CDR2 is YYDKDF (reference sequence). The CDR3 covers 15 residues. The chain combines TRBV15 with TRBJ1-5; D unclear. The source of this sequence is a human donor in good health, serving as a control. Sequencing input: sorted CD4+, CD8+, or CD8+CD57+ T cells (not recorded which) from PBMCs. CDR3 in amino acids: CATSRDSRGYQPQHF. Written as DNA, the CDR3 is TGTGCCACCAGCAGAGATTCGAGAGGCTATCAGCCCCAGCATTTT.